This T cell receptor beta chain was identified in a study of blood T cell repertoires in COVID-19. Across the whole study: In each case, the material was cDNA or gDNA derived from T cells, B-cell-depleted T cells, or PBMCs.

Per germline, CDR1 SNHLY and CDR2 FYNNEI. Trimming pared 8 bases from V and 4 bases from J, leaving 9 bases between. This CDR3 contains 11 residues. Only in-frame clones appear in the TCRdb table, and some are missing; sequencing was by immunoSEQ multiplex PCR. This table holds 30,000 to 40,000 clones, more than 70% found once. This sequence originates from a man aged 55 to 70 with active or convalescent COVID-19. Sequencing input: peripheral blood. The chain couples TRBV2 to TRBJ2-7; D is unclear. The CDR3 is CASGPEYEQYV. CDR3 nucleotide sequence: TGTGCCAGCGGTCCAGAATACGAGCAGTACGTC.